This T cell receptor beta chain was obtained from a study of T cell repertoires in cytomegalovirus infection. The CDR3 spans 17 residues. Germline-derived CDR1 and CDR2 are SGHRS and YFSETQ. V lost 4 bases to trimming and J lost 3 bases, with 19 bases between them. One entry per CDR3 protein, called by TCRdb with MiXCR from the reads. This repertoire shows 250,000 or so distinct CDR3 sequences, about a sixth found once; its top ten account for approximately 51%. Sequencing input: CD8+ T cells from PBMCs. V is TRBV5-1 and J is TRBJ2-2, with TRBD1 as a possible D gene (6 bases). The TCR was taken from a human donor in good health (CMV status not recorded). Some clones in this sample may be carry-over from other donors' samples. CDR3 nucleotide sequence: TGCGCCAGCAGCACGGGACACAGGGAAAGTGACACCGGGGAGCTGTTTTTT. This codes for CASSTGHRESDTGELFF.